This T cell receptor beta chain emerged from a study of T cells expressing NK-cell markers. TCRdb re-called the 5' RACE reads; every CDR3 protein appears as one record, without DNA. The sample totals roughly 450,000 distinct CDR3 sequences. Germline loops: CDR1 MNHNS, CDR2 SASEGT. The CDR3 length is 15 residues. The chain uses TRBV6-1 and TRBJ1-1; checking the TCRdb D call of TRBD1 is not possible without DNA. Sequencing was performed on blood T cells: a sorted CD56 or NKG2C T cell subset, CD4+ or CD8+ T cells, or bulk PBMC T cells (not recorded which). This TCR came from a woman between 45 and 65 years old in good health. The CDR3 region is CASKVRKGAHSEAFF.